This TCR beta chain was identified during a study of somatic mutations in cytotoxic T cells in rheumatoid arthritis listed by TCRdb under 2017. About the investigation overall: A FACSAria II or Sony SH800 was used to flow-sort some V beta antibody-stained T-cell populations at nearly 100% purity, and TCRB sequencing was also done on sorted V beta1+ cells. Patients and controls did not essentially differ in median age, which was nearly identical between the groups. The study asked whether expanded CD8+ T-cell clones in newly diagnosed, untreated rheumatoid arthritis carry somatic mutations, and used TCRB deep sequencing to characterize clonality. TCRB deep sequencing covered some 65 patients with rheumatoid arthritis along with about 20 healthy controls. The investigation overall reported the following: No adjustment for multiple comparisons was made for the slight TRBV07 underrepresentation in patients. Rheumatoid arthritis patients and age-matched healthy controls did not significantly differ in CD8+ T-cell clonality. Healthy controls showed no age-related increase in CD8+ clonality, whereas patients did (Spearman r ~ 0.5). In about an eighth of the roughly 65 patients, more than 20% of CD8+ cells belonged to the largest CD8+ clone, while several identical CD8+ TCRB sequences were shared between blood and synovial fluid. It was unknown which antigens the expanded CD8+ clones targeted, and their absence from virus-specific databases did not exclude viral specificity.

TCRB CDR3 sequencing used the immunoSEQ assay on genomic DNA. Per the source publication's procedure: Nothing other than productive TCRB rearrangements was included in the analyses. A clone was defined by a unique TCRB CDR3 sequence, and clonality was computed as a productive clonality index based on Shannon entropy. Repertoire overlap for a pair of samples was computed from each clone's template counts relative to total templates per sample. Flow cytometry-measured V-gene usage correlated with V-gene usage from TCRB sequencing, with a Spearman r of less than 0.65. TCRdb holds this immuneACCESS table with in-frame rearrangements only. Some clones are missing; in checked studies, unresolved V genes explain under half, and the rest has no known cause. That table gives V, J and clone size, and the DNA gave D and trimming. Counted in this sample were some 20,000 clones; more than 60% of them appeared once. The ten top clones hold 21% of the sample.

Buffy coats from approximately 22 blood donors served as healthy controls, a group that was around 54% female with a median age of 56 years (range roughly 21-70). CD4+ and CD8+ cells were isolated by positive magnetic bead selection on an AutoMACS, and purity was checked by flow cytometry. Peripheral blood mononuclear cells were isolated by Ficoll-Paque PLUS density gradient separation. Using Nucleospin Tissue or Tissue XS kits, DNA was extracted from CD4-enriched, CD8-enriched or PBMC samples, with quantification by a Qubit 2.0 fluorometer. For this clone: Its antigen is still unknown. It has no much larger one-base neighbor in the sample; base qualities were not kept.

Inclusive of the bounding cysteine and phenylalanine, the CDR3 is 14 residues long. Of the read, only the CDR3 DNA is kept; its 42 bases are in frame from base 1. Trimming takes 6 bases from V and 4 bases from J, and the germline ends sit 13 bases apart. CDR1 and CDR2 (MNHEY, SVGAGI) derive from the germline V gene. The receptor was isolated from a woman aged 55-75 years in good health. Recombination connected TRBV6-5 to TRBJ2-1; the D gene is possibly TRBD1 or TRBD2, each agreeing over 6 bases. The sequencing sample was made of CD8+ T cells sorted from blood. The CDR3: CASSPGAGYNEQFF. The nucleotide sequence reads TGTGCCAGCAGCCCGGGGGCGGGATACAATGAGCAGTTCTTC.